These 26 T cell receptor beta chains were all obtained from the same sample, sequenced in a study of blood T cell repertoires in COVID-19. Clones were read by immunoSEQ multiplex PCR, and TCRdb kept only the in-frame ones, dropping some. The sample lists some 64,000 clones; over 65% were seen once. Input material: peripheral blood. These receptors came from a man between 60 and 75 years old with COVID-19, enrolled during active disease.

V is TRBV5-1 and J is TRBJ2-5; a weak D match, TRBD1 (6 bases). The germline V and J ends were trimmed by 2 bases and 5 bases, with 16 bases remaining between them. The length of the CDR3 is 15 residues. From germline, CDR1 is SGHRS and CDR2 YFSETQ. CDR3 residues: CASSFGGASGETQYF. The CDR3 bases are TGCGCCAGCAGCTTTGGGGGCGCATCTGGGGAGACCCAGTACTTC.

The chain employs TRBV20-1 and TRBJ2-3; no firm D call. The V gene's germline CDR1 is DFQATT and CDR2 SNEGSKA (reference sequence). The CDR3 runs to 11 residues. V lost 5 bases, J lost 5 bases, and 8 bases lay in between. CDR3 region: CSARIEDTQYF. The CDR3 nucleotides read TGCAGTGCTCGAATAGAAGATACGCAGTATTTT.

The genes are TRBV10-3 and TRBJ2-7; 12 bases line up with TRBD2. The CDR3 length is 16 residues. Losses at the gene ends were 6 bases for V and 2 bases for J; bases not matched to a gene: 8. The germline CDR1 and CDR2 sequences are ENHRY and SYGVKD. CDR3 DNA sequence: TGTGCCATCAGGCCCCAACTAGCGGGGGGCCCCTACGAGCAGTACTTC. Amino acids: CAIRPQLAGGPYEQYF.

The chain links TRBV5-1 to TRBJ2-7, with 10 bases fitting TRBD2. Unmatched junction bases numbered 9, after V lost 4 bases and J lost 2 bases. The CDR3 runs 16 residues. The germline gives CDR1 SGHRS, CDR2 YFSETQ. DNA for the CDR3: TGCGCCAGCAGCGCCCTAACTAGCGGGAAAACCTACGAGCAGTACTTC. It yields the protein CASSALTSGKTYEQYF.

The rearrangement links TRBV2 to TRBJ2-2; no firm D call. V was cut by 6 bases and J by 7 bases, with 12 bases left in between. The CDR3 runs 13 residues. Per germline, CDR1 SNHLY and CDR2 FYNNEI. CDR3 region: CASSSNPIGELFF. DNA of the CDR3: TGTGCCAGCAGCTCTAATCCGATCGGGGAGCTGTTTTTT.

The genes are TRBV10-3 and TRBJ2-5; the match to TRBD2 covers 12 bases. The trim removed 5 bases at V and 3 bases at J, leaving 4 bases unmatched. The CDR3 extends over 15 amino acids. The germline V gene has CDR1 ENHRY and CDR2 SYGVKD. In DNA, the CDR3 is TGTGCCATCAGTAGGGCTAGCGGGAGGGAAGAGACCCAGTACTTC. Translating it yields CAISRASGREETQYF.

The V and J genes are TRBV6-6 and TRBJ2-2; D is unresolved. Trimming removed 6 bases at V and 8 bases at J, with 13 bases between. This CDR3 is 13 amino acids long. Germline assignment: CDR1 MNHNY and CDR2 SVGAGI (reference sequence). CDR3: CASSPTLGGELFF. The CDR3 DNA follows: TGTGCCAGCAGCCCCACCCTAGGAGGGGAGCTGTTTTTT.

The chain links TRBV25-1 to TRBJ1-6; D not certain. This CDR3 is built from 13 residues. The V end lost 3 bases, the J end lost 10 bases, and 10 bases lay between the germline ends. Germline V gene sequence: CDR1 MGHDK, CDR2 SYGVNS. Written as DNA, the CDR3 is TGTGCCAGCAGTGATAGAGGGTACTCACCCCTCCACTTT. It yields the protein CASSDRGYSPLHF.

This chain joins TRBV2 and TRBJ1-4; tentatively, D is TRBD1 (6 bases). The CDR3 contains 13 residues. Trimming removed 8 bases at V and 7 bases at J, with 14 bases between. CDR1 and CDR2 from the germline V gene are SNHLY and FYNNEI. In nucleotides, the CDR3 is TGTGCCAGCGTCCGGCAAGGGGGTGAAAAACTGTTTTTT. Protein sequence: CASVRQGGEKLFF.

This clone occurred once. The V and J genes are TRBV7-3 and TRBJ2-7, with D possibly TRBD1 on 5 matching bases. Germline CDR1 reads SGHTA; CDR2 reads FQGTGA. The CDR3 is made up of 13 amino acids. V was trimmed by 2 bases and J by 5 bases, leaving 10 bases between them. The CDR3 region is CASSLGAGNEQYF. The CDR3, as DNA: TGTGCCAGCAGCTTAGGGGCAGGGAACGAGCAGTACTTC. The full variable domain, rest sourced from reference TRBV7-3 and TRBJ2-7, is GAGVSQTPSNKVTEKGKYVELRCDPISGHTALYWYRQSLGQGPEFLIYFQGTGAADDSGLPNDRFFAVRPEGSVSTLKIQRTERGDSAVYLCASSLGAGNEQYFGPGTRLTVT.

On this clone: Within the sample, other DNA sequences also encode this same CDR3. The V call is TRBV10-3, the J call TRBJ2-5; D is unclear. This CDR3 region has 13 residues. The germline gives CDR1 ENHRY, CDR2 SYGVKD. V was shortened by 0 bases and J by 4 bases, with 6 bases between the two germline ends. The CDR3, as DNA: TGTGCCATCAGTGAGTCGAGAGGAGAGACCCAGTACTTC. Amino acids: CAISESRGETQYF.

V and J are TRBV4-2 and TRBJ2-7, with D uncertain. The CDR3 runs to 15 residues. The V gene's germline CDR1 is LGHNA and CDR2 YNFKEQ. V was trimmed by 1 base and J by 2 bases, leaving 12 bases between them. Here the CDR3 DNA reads TGTGCCAGCAGCCAAGCGGCCAGCGTTACCTACGAGCAGTACTTC. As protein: CASSQAASVTYEQYF.

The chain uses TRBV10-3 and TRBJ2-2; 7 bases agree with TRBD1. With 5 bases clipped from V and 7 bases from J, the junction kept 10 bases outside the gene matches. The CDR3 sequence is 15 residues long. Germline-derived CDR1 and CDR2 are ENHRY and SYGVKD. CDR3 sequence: CAISKEGGADGELFF. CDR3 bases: TGTGCCATCAGTAAAGAAGGGGGCGCGGACGGGGAGCTGTTTTTT.

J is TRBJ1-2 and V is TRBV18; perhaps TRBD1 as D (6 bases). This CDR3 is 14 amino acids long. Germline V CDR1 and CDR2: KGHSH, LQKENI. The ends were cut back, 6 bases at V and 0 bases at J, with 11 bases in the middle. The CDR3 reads CASSEGQANYGYTF. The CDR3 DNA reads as TGTGCCAGCTCTGAGGGACAAGCTAACTATGGCTACACCTTC.

CDR3 DNA sequence: TGCGCCAGCAGCTTGCCGGGACAGGGTAAGAGCACAGATACGCAGTATTTT. Its protein is CASSLPGQGKSTDTQYF. This sequence joins TRBV5-1 and TRBJ2-3; 9 bases line up with TRBD1. The J segment lost 0 bases and the V segment lost 1 base, leaving 6 bases of the junction unmatched. The length of the CDR3 is 17 residues. CDR1 SGHRS and CDR2 YFSETQ come from the germline V gene.

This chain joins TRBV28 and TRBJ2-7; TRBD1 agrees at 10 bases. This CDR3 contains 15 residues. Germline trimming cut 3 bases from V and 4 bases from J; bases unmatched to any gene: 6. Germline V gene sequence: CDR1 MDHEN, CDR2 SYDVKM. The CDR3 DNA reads TGTGCCAGCAGTTTGCGGACAGGGGGTTCTTACGAGCAGTACTTC. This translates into CASSLRTGGSYEQYF.

In DNA, the CDR3 is TGTGCCAGCAGTTTAACGTCAGGGGATCAGCCCCAGCATTTT. Translating gives CASSLTSGDQPQHF. The chain has TRBV28 and TRBJ1-5, with a tentative D call TRBD1 (6 bases). CDR3 length: 14 residues. The germline V gene has CDR1 MDHEN and CDR2 SYDVKM. V shed 2 bases and J shed 5 bases, with 10 bases lying between them.

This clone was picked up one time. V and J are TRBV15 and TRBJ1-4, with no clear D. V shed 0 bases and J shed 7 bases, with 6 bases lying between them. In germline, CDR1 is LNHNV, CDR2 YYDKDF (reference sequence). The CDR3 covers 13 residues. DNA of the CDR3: TGTGCCACCAGCAGAGAGGAGGGTGAAAAACTGTTTTTT. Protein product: CATSREEGEKLFF.

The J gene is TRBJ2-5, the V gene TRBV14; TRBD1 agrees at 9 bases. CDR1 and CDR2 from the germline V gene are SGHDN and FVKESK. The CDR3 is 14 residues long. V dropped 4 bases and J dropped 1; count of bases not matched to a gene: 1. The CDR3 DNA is TGTGCCAGCAGCCGGGACAGGGTCCAAGAGACCCAGTACTTC. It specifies CASSRDRVQETQYF.

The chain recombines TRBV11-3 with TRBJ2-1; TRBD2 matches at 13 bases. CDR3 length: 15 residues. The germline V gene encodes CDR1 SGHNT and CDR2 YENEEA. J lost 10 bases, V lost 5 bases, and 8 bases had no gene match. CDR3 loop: CASSRTSGSFVEQFF. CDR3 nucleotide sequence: TGTGCCAGCAGCCGGACTAGCGGGAGCTTCGTCGAGCAGTTCTTC. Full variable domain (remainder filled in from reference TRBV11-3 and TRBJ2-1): EAGVVQSPRYKIIEKKQPVAFWCNPISGHNTLYWYLQNLGQGPELLIRYENEEAVDDSQLPKDRFSAERLKGVDSTLKIQPAELGDSAVYLCASSRTSGSFVEQFFGPGTRLTVL.

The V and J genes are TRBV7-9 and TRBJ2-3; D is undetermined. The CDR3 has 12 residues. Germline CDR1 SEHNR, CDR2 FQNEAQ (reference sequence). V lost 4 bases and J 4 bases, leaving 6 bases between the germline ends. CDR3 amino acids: CASSYGADTQYF. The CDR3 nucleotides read TGTGCCAGCAGCTACGGAGCAGATACGCAGTATTTT.

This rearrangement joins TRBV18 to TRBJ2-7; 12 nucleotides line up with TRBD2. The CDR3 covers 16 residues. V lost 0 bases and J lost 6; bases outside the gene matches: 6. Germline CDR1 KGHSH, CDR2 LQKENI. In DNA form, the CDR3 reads TGTGCCAGCTCACCACCTGGGACTAGCGGGCTCTCCGAGCAGTACTTC. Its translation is CASSPPGTSGLSEQYF.

CDR3 DNA: TGTGCCAGCAGTGCGATGGGACAGTCTAATGAAAAACTGTTTTTT. Its translation is CASSAMGQSNEKLFF. The genes are TRBV25-1 and TRBJ1-4; TRBD1 matches at 7 bases. Germline lookup yields CDR1 MGHDK and CDR2 SYGVNS. V was clipped by 4 bases and J by 3 bases; unmatched bases: 5. This CDR3 contains 15 residues.

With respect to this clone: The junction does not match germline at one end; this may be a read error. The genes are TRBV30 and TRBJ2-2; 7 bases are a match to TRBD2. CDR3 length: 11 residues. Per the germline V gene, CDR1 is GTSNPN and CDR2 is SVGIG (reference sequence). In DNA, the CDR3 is TGCCTAGCGGAGGGCTCCGGGGAGCTGTTTTTT. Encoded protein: CLAEGSGELFF.

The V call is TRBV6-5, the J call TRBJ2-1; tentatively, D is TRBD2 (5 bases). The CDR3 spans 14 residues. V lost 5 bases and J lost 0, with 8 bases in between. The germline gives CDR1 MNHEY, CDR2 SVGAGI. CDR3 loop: CASSLAPSYNEQFF. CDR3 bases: TGTGCCAGCAGTCTAGCACCCTCCTACAATGAGCAGTTCTTC.

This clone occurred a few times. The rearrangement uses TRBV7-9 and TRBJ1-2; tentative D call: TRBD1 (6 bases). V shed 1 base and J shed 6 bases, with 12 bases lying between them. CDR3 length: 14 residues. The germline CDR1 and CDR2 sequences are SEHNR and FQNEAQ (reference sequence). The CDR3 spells CASSLGRGVDGYTF. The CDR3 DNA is TGTGCCAGCAGCTTAGGCAGGGGTGTCGATGGCTACACCTTC.